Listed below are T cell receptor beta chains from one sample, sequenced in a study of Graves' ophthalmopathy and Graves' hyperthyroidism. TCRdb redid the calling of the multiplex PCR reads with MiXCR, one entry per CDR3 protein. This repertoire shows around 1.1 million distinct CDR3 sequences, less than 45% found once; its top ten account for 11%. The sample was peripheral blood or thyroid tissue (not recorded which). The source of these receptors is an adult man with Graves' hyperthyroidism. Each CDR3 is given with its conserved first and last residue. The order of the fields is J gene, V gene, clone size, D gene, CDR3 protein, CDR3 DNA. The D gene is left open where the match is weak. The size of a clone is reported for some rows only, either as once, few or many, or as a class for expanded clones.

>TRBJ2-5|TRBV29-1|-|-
CSVDWLIRPGSDETQYF
TGCAGCGTTGATTGGCTTATCAGGCCAGGGTCCGACGAGACCCAGTACTTC
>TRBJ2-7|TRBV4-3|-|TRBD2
CASSQDRSGRAYEQYF
TGCGCCAGCAGCCAAGATAGGAGCGGGAGGGCCTACGAGCAGTACTTC
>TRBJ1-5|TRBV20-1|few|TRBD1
CSARKTGGDQPQHF
TGCAGTGCTAGAAAGACAGGGGGCGATCAGCCCCAGCATTTT
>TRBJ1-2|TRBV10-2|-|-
CASSYSSRHPLLGSYGYTF
TGTGCCAGCAGTTACTCCTCCCGGCACCCCCTACTCGGGAGCTATGGCTACACCTTC
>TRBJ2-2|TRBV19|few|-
CASSIPPGQLWGPGELFF
TGTGCCAGTAGTATACCACCGGGCCAACTCTGGGGTCCCGGGGAGCTGTTTTTT
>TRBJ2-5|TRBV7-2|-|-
CASGQWGNQPQYF
TGTGCCAGCGGACAGTGGGGTAATCAGCCCCAGTACTTC
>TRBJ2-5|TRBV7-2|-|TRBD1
CASSERPGQGETQYF
TGTGCCAGCAGCGAACGACCGGGACAGGGAGAGACCCAGTACTTC
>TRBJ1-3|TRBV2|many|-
CASSDRGSSGNTIYF
TGTGCCAGCAGTGATAGAGGCAGCTCTGGAAACACCATATATTTT
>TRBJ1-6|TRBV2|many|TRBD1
CASSHRQGVSVSPLHF
TGTGCCAGCAGCCACCGACAGGGGGTATCCGTTTCACCCCTCCACTTT
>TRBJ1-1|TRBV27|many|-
CASSLSVTAEAFF
TGTGCCAGCAGTTTATCCGTGACAGCTGAAGCTTTCTTT
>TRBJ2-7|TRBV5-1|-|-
CASSPGRREIYPSYEQYF
TGCGCCAGCAGCCCAGGACGAAGAGAAATCTACCCGTCCTACGAGCAGTACTTC
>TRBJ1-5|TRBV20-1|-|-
CSASYSGSTSGTQHF
TGCAGTGCTAGCTATAGCGGATCAACTTCAGGGACCCAGCATTTT
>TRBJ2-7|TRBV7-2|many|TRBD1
CASSGTTGSSYEQYF
TGTGCCAGCAGCGGCACGACAGGGAGCTCCTACGAGCAGTACTTC
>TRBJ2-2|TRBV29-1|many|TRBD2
CSVGTSGRSNTGELFF
TGCAGCGTGGGGACTAGCGGGAGGTCGAACACCGGGGAGCTGTTTTTT
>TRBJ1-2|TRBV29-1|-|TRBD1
CSSWGQGSYGYTF
TGCAGCTCATGGGGACAGGGGAGCTATGGCTACACCTTC
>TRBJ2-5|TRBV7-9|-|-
CASSPVTRRETQYF
TGTGCCAGCAGCCCCGTGACGAGGAGGGAGACCCAGTACTTC
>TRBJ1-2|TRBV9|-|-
CASSSGTFDYGYTF
TGTGCCAGCAGCTCTGGGACGTTTGATTATGGCTACACCTTC
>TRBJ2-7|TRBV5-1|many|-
CASSLVGAGEQYF
TGCGCCAGCAGCTTGGTAGGGGCGGGCGAGCAGTACTTC
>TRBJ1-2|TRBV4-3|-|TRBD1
CASSQDLRGYNGYTF
TGCGCCAGCAGCCAAGATCTCAGGGGGTACAATGGCTACACCTTC
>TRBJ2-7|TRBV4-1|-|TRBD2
CASSQDGLAGVSYF
TGCGCCAGCAGCCAAGATGGACTAGCGGGAGTGTCGTACTTC
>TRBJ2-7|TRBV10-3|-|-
CASSGDISRYYEQYF
TGTGCCAGCAGTGGGGACATTTCGCGGTACTACGAGCAGTACTTC
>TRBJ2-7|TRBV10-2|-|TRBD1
CASSSHNTGTVSYEQYF
TGTGCCAGCAGTTCGCATAACACCGGGACAGTCTCCTACGAGCAGTACTTC
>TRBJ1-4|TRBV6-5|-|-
CASSYAGMKEKLFF
TGTGCCAGCAGTTACGCGGGAATGAAGGAAAAACTGTTTTTT
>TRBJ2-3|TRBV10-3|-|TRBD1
CASNTAWTGPTDTQYF
TGTGCCAGCAATACAGCGTGGACAGGCCCCACAGATACGCAGTATTTT
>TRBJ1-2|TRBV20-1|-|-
CSARVHMWGGNYGYTF
TGCAGTGCTAGAGTTCATATGTGGGGGGGAAACTATGGCTACACCTTC
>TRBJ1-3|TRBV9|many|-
CASSVDPTGPGNTIYF
TGTGCCAGCAGCGTGGACCCTACGGGGCCTGGAAACACCATATATTTT
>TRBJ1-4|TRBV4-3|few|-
CASSPRSTREKLFF
TGCGCCAGCAGCCCCCGGTCCACAAGGGAAAAACTGTTTTTT
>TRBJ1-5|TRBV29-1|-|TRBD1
CSAGQESQPQHF
TGCAGCGCGGGACAGGAGAGTCAGCCCCAGCATTTT
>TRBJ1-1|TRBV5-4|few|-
CASSFFIRGRMNTEAFF
TGTGCCAGCAGCTTTTTCATCAGGGGTAGGATGAACACTGAAGCTTTCTTT
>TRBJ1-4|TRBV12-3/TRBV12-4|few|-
CASTQPRPFATNEKLFF
TGTGCCAGCACCCAACCCCGTCCATTTGCAACTAATGAAAAACTGTTTTTT
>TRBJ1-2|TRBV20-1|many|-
CSASEAVTMGYTF
TGCAGTGCTAGTGAGGCTGTTACTATGGGCTACACCTTC
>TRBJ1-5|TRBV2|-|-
CASSFVAGNQPQHF
TGTGCCAGCAGTTTTGTGGCGGGTAATCAGCCCCAGCATTTT
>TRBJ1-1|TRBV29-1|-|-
CSVGSGTGALIF
-
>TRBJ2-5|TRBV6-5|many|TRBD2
CASSGTTSGKRETQYF
TGTGCCAGCAGCGGGACAACTAGCGGGAAACGCGAGACCCAGTACTTC
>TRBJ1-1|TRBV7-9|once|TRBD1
CASSLVPGQTNTEAFF
TGTGCCAGCAGCTTAGTTCCGGGACAGACAAACACTGAAGCTTTCTTT
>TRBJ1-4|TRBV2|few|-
CASSTARTATNEKLFF
TGTGCCAGCAGTACCGCCCGGACAGCAACTAATGAAAAACTGTTTTTT
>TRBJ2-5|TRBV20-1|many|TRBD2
CSAEWSSGAVETQYF
TGCAGTGCTGAGTGGTCTAGCGGGGCGGTAGAGACCCAGTACTTC
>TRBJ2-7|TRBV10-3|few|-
CASREGTRRPYEQYF
TGTGCCAGCAGGGAAGGGACACGCCGACCCTACGAGCAGTACTTC
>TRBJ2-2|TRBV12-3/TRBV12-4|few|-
CASSLALGRTGELFF
TGTGCCAGCAGTTTAGCGCTTGGACGGACCGGGGAGCTGTTTTTT
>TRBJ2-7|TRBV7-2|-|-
CASSLYLNEQYF
TGTGCCAGCAGCTTATATCTCAACGAGCAGTACTTC
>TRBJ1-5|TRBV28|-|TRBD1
CASSMRQGFNQPQHF
TGTGCCAGCAGTATGCGACAGGGCTTCAATCAGCCCCAGCATTTT
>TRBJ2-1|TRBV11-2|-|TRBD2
CASTQAGGPNTGEQFF
TGTGCCAGCACCCAGGCGGGGGGGCCGAACACCGGGGAGCAGTTCTTC
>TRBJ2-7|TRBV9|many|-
CASSAGSPGEQYF
TGTGCCAGCAGCGCCGGGAGTCCGGGCGAGCAGTACTTC
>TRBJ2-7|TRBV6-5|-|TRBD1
CASSRSGTGDYEQYF
TGTGCCAGCAGCCGCTCCGGGACAGGCGACTACGAGCAGTACTTC
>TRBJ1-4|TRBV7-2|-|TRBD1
CASSFVGTGAEKLFF
TGTGCCAGCAGCTTTGTTGGGACAGGGGCGGAAAAACTGTTTTTT
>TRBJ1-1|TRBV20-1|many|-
CSARDHLLGANTEAFF
TGCAGTGCTAGAGATCATCTGTTGGGGGCTAACACTGAAGCTTTCTTT
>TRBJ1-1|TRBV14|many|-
CASSQQTGNTEAFF
TGTGCCAGCAGCCAGCAAACAGGGAACACTGAAGCTTTCTTT
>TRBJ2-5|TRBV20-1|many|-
CSARDPEGRETQYF
TGCAGTGCTAGAGATCCAGAGGGTCGGGAGACCCAGTACTTC
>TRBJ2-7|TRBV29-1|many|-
CSVSQQTYEQYF
TGCAGCGTTTCCCAACAAACCTACGAGCAGTACTTC